There are a few counts of the clone carrying this T cell receptor beta chain. Its specificity is unknown. The sample belongs to a study of blood T cells in healthy people across ages. Findings and limits, study-wide: Age advanced and TCR beta diversity per million T cells fell, roughly linearly. It was held that the diversity estimates obtained from one million T cells were underestimates. No one knew whether donors had CMV, which possibly confounded expanded clonotype changes.

For the second PCR, which ran for roughly 7 to 11 cycles, a sample-barcoded 5' primer and a J-beta primer mix were used. Every sample gave at least 2.5 million paired-end reads containing CDR3. Each CDR3 protein is one row after TCRdb ran MiXCR on the 5' RACE reads. The sample holds around 990,000 distinct CDR3 sequences, under 40% seen once. This TCR came from a man younger than 35 in good health. Sequenced input: blood.

The CDR3 loop reads CASSVESYGPEQYF. The CDR3 DNA reads as TGTGCCAGCAGCGTAGAGTCTTATGGGCCTGAGCAGTACTTC. This chain links TRBV9 with TRBJ2-5; no firm D call. The CDR3 has 14 amino acids. The germline CDR1 and CDR2 sequences are SGDLS and YYNGEE. The ends were cut back, 0 bases at V and 11 bases at J, with 17 bases in the middle.